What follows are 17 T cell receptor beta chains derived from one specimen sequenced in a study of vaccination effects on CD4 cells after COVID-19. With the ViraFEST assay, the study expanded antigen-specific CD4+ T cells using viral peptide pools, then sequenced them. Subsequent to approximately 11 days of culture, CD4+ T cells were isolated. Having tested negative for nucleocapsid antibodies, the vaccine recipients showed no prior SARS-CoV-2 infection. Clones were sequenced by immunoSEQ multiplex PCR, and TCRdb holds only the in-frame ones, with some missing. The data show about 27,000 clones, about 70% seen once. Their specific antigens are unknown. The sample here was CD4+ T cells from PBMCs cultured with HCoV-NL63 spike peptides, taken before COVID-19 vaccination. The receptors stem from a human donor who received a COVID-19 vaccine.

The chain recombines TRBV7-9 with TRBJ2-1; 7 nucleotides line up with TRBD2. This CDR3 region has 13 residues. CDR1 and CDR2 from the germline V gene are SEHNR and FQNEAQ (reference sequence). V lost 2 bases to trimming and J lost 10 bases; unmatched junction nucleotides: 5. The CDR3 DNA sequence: TGTGCCAGCAGCTTATCGGCTAGCGGCGAGCAGTTCTTC. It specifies CASSLSASGEQFF.

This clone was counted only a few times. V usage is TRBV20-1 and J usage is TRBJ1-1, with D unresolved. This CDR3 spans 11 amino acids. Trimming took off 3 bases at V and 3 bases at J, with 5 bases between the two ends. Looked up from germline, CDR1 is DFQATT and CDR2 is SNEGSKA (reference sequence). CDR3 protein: CSASRDTEAFF. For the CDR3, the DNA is TGCAGTGCTAGTAGGGACACTGAAGCTTTCTTT.

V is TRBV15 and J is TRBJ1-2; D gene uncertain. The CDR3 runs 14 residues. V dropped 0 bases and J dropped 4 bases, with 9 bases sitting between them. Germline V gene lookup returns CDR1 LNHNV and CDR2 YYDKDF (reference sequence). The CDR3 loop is CATSRDMEGYGYTF. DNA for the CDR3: TGTGCCACCAGCAGAGATATGGAGGGCTATGGCTACACCTTC.

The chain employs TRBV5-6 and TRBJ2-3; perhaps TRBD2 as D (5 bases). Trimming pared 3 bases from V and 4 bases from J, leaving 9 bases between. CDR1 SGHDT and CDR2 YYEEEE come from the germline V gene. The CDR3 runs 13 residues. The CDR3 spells CASSSGIPDTQYF. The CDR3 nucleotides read TGTGCCAGCAGCTCGGGGATCCCAGATACGCAGTATTTT.

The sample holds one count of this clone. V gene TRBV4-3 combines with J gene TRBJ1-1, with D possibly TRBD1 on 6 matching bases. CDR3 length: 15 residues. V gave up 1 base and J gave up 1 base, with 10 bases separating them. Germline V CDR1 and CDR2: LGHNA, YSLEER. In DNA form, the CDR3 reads TGCGCCAGCAGCCAAGGCCTGACAGGGAACACTGAAGCTTTCTTT. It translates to CASSQGLTGNTEAFF.

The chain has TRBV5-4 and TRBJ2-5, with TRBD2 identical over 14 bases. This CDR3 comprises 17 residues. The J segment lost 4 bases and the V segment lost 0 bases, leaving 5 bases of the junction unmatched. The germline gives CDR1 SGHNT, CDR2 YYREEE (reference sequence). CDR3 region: CASSLGLAGGLTETQYF. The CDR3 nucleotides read TGTGCCAGCAGCTTGGGACTAGCGGGGGGGCTTACAGAGACCCAGTACTTC. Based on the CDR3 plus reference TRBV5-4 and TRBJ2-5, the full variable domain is ETGVTQSPTHLIKTRGQQVTLRCSSQSGHNTVSWYQQALGQGPQFIFQYYREEENGRGNFPPRFSGLQFPNYSSELNVNALELDDSALYLCASSLGLAGGLTETQYFGPGTRLLVL.

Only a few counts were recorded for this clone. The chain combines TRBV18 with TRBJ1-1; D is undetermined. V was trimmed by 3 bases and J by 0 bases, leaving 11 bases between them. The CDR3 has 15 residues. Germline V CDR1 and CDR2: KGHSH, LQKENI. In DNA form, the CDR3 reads TGTGCCAGCTCACCCAAGGAAGCATTGAACACTGAAGCTTTCTTT. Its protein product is CASSPKEALNTEAFF.

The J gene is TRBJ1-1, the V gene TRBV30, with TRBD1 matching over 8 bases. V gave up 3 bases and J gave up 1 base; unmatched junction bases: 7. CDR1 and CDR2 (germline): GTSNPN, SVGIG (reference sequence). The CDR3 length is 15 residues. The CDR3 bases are TGTGCCTGGAGCGTCAGGGGGCTAAGGAACACTGAAGCTTTCTTT. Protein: CAWSVRGLRNTEAFF.

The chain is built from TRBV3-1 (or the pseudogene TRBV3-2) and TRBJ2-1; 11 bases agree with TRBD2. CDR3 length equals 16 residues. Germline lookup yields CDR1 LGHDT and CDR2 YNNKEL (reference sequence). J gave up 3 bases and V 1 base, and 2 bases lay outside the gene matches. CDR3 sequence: CASSQGLAGGYNEQFF. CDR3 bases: TGTGCCAGCAGCCAAGGTCTAGCGGGGGGCTACAATGAGCAGTTCTTC.

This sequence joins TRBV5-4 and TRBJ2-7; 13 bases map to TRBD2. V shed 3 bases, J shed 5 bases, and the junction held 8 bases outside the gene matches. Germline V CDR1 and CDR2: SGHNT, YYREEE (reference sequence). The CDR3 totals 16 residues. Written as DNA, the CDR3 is TGTGCCAGCAGCTCCCGGACTAGCGGGAGTAACCACGAGCAGTACTTC. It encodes CASSSRTSGSNHEQYF.

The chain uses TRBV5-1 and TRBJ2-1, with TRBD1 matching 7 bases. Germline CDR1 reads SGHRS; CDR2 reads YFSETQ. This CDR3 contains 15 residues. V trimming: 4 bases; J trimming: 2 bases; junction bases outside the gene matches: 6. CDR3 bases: TGCGCCAGCAGCCCACAGGGGAATACCTACAATGAGCAGTTCTTC. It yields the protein CASSPQGNTYNEQFF.

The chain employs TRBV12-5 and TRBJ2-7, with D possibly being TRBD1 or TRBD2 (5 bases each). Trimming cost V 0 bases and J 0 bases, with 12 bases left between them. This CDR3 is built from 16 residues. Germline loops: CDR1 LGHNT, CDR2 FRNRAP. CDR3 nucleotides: TGTGCTAGTGGTTTGGTACTTGGGGCGGGCTCCTACGAGCAGTACTTC. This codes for CASGLVLGAGSYEQYF.

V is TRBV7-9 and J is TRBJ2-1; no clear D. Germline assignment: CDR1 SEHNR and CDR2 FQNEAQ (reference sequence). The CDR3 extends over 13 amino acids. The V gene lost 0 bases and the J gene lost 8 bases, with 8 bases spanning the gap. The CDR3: CASSLAAAYEQFF. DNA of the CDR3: TGTGCCAGCAGCTTAGCTGCAGCTTATGAGCAGTTCTTC.

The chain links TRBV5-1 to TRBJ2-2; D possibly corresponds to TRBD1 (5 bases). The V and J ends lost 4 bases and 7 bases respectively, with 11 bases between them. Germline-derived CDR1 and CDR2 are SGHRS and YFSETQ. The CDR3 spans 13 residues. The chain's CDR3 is CASSVQGYGELFF. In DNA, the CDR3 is TGCGCCAGCAGCGTTCAGGGATACGGGGAGCTGTTTTTT.

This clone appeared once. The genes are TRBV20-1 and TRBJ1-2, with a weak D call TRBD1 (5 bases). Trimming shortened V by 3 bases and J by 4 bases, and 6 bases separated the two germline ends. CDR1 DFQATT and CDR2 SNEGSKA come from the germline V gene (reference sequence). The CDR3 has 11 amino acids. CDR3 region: CSARGVYGYTF. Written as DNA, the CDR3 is TGCAGTGCTAGGGGGGTCTATGGCTACACCTTC.

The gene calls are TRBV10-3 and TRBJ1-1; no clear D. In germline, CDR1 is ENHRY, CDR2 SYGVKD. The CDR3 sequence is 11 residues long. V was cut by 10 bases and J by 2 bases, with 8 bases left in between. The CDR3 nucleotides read TGTGCCACCTCCCCCAACACTGAAGCTTTCTTT. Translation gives CATSPNTEAFF.

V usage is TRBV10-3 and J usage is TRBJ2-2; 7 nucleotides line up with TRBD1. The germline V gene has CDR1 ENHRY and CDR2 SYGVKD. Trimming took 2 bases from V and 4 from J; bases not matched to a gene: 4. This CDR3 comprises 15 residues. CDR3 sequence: CAISERQGVTGELFF. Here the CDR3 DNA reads TGTGCCATCAGTGAGAGACAGGGAGTCACCGGGGAGCTGTTTTTT.